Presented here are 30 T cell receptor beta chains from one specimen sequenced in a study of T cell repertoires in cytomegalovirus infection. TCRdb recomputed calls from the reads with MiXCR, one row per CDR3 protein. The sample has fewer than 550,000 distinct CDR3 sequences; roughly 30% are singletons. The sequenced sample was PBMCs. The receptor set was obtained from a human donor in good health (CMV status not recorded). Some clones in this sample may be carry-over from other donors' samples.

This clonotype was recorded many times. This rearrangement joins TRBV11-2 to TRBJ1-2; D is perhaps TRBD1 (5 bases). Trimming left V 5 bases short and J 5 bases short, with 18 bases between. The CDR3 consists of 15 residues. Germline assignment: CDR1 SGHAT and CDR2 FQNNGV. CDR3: CASSPLRRGGYGYTF. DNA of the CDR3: TGTGCCAGCAGCCCCCTAAGGCGGGGCGGGTATGGCTACACCTTC.

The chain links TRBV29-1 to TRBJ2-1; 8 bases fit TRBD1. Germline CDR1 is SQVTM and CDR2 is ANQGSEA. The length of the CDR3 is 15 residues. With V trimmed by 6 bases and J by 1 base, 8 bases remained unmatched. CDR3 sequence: CSVSLGDRSYNEQFF. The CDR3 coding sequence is TGCAGCGTCTCCCTGGGGGACAGGTCCTACAATGAGCAGTTCTTC.

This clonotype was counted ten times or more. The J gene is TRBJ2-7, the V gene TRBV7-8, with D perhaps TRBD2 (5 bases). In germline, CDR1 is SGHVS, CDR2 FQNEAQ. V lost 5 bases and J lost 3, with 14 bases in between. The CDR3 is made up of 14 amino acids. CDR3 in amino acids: CASSLSEVDYEQYF. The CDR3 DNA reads TGTGCCAGCAGCCTGTCGGAGGTAGACTACGAGCAGTACTTC.

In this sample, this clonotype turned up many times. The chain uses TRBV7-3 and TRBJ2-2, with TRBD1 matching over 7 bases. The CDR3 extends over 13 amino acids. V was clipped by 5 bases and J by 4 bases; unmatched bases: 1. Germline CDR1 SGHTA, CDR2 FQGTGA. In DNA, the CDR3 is TGTGCCAGCAGCCGGGACAGCACCGGGGAGCTGTTTTTT. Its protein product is CASSRDSTGELFF.

In DNA, the CDR3 is TGTGCCAGCTCACCACAAACCGGGACACCAATTTACGAGCAGTACTTC. Amino acid sequence: CASSPQTGTPIYEQYF. The rearrangement links TRBV18 to TRBJ2-7, with a possible D match to TRBD1 (6 bases). The CDR3 totals 16 residues. V was clipped by 1 base and J by 4 bases, with 17 bases between them. CDR1 and CDR2 (germline): KGHSH, LQKENI.

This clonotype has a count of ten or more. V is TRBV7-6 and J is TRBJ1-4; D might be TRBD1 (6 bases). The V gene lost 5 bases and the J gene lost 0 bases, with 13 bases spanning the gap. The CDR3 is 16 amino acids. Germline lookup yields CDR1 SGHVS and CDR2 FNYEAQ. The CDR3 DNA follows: TGTGCCAGCAGCGTTACAGGGATTGCAACTAATGAAAAACTGTTTTTT. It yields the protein CASSVTGIATNEKLFF.

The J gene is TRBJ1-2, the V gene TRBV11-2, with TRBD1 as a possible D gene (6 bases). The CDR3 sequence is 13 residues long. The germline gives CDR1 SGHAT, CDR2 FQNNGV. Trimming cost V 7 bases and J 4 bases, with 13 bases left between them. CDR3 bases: TGTGCCAGCACCATTACAGGGAGCTATGGCTACACCTTC. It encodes CASTITGSYGYTF.

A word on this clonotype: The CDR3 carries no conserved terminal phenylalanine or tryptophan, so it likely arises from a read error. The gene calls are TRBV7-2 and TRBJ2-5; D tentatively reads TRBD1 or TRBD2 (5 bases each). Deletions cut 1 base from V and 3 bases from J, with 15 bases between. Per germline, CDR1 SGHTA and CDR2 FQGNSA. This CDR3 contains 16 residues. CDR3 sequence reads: CASSLEGWGWEETQYC. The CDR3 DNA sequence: TGTGCCAGCAGCTTAGAAGGGTGGGGGTGGGAAGAGACCCAGTACTGC.

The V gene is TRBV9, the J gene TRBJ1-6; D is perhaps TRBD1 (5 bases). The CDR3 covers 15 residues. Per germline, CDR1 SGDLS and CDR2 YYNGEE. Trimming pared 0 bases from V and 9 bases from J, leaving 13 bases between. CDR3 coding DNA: TGTGCCAGCAGCGTAGACGTAGGGGTCTTTTCACCCCTCCACTTT. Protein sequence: CASSVDVGVFSPLHF.

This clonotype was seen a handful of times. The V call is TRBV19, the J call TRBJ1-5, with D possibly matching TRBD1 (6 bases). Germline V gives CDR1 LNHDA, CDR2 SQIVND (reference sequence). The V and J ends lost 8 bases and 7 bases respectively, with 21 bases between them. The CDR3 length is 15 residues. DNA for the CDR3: TGTGCCAGTGCTATTGGTGGGACAACGGTACAGCCCCAGCATTTT. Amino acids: CASAIGGTTVQPQHF.

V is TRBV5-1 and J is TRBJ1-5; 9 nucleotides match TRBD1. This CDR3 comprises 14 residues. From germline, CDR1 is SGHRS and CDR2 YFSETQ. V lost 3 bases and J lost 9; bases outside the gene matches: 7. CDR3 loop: CASSSGQGAGPQHF. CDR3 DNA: TGCGCCAGCAGCTCGGGACAGGGAGCAGGGCCCCAGCATTTT.

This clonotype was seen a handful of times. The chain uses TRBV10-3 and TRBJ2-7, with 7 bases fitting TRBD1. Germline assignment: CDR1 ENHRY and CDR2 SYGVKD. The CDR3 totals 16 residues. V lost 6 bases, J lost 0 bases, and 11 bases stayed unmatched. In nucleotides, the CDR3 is TGTGCCATCAGGGCTACGCTTGGGACAGCCTCCTACGAGCAGTACTTC. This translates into CAIRATLGTASYEQYF.

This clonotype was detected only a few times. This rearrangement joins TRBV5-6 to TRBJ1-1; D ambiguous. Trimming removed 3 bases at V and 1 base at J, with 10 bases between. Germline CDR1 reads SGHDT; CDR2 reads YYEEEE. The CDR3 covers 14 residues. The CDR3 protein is CASSSNYRNTEAFF. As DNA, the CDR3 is TGTGCCAGCAGCTCCAACTACAGGAACACTGAAGCTTTCTTT.

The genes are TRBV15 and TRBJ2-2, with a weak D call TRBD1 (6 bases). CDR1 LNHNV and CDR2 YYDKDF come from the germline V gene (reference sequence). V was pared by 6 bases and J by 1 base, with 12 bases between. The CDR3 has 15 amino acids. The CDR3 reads CATSTGTKNTGELFF. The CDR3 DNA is TGTGCCACCAGTACTGGGACAAAGAACACCGGGGAGCTGTTTTTT.

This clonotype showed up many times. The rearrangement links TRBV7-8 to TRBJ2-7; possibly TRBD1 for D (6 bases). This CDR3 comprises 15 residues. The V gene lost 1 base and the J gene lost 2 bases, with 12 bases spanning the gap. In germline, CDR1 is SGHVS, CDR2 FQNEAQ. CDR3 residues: CASSLVSGQAYEQYF. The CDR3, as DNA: TGTGCCAGCAGCTTAGTTTCGGGACAAGCCTACGAGCAGTACTTC.

The CDR3 DNA reads as TGTGCCAGCAGCTTCTTTCGGGACAGGAATGAAAAACTGTTTTTT. Amino acid sequence: CASSFFRDRNEKLFF. This sequence joins TRBV5-6 and TRBJ1-4, with 8 positions matching TRBD1. Germline-derived CDR1 and CDR2 are SGHDT and YYEEEE. This CDR3 contains 15 residues. J lost 5 bases, V lost 2 bases, and 5 bases had no gene match.

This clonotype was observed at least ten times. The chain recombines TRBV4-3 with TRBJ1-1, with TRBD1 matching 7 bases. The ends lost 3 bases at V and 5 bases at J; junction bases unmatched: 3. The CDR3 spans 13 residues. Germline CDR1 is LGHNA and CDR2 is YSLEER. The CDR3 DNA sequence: TGCGCCAGCAGCCAGGGGGGACAGACTGAAGCTTTCTTT. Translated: CASSQGGQTEAFF.

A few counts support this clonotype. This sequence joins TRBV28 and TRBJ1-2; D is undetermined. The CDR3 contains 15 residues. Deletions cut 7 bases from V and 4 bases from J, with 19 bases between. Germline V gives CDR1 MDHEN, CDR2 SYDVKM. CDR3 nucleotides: TGTGCCAGCAAATCCGGGCCGACACCCCGCTATGGCTACACCTTC. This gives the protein CASKSGPTPRYGYTF.

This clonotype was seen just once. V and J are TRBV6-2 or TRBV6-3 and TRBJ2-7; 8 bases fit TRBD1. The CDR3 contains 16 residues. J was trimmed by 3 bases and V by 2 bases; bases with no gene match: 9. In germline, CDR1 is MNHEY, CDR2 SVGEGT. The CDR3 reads CASSYPPGTGNYEQYF. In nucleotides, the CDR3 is TGTGCCAGCAGTTACCCCCCCGGGACAGGAAACTACGAGCAGTACTTC.

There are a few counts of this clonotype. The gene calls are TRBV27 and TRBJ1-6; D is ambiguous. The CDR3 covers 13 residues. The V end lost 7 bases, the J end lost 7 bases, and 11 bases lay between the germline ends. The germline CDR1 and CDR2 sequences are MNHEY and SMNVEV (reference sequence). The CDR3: CASNPTPNSPLHF. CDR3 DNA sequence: TGTGCCAGCAACCCAACGCCGAATTCACCCCTCCACTTT.

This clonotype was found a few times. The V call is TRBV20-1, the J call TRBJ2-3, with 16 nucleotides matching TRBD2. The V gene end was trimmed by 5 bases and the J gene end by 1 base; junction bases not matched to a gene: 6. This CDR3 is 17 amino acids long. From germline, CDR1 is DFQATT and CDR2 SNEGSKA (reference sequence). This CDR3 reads CSAPGTSGGAGTDTQYF. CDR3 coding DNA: TGCAGTGCTCCCGGGACTAGCGGGGGGGCCGGCACAGATACGCAGTATTTT.

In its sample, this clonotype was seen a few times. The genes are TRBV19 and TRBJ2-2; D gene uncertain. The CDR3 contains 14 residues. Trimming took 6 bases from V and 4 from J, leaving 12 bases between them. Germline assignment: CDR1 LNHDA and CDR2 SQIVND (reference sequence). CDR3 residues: CASSLIVATGELFF. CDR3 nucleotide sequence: TGTGCCAGTAGCTTAATAGTGGCCACCGGGGAGCTGTTTTTT.

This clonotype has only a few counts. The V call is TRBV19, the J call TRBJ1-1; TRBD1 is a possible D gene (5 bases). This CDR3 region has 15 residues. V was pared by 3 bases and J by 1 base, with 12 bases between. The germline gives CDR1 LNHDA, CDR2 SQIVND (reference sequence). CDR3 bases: TGTGCCAGTAGTATTAGTGAGCAGGGGAACACTGAAGCTTTCTTT. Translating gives CASSISEQGNTEAFF.

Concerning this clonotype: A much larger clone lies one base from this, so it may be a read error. CDR3 protein: CASSYRDISPRHF. The DNA for the CDR3 is TGTGCCAGCAGCTATCGGGACATTTCACCCCGCCACTTT. The rearrangement links TRBV7-2 to TRBJ1-6, with D maybe TRBD1 (6 bases). The CDR3 is 13 residues long. CDR1 and CDR2 (germline): SGHTA, FQGNSA.

CDR3 in DNA: TGTGCCAGCAGTCCGAACGTAGGTGGAGATACGCAGTATTTT. This codes for CASSPNVGGDTQYF. This sequence joins TRBV27 and TRBJ2-3; D unresolved. The CDR3 length is 14 residues. The V gene lost 5 bases and the J gene lost 5 bases, with 14 bases spanning the gap. Germline CDR1 reads MNHEY; CDR2 reads SMNVEV (reference sequence).

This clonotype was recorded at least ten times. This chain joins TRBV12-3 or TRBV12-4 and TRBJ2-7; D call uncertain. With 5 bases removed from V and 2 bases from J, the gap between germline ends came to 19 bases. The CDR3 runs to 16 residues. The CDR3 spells CASSGNLGRMTYEQYF. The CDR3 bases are TGTGCCAGCAGTGGGAACCTAGGACGGATGACCTACGAGCAGTACTTC.

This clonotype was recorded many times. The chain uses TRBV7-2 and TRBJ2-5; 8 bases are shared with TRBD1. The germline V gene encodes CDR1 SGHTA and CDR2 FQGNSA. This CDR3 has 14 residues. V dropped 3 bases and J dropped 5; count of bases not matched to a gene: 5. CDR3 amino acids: CASSLDREFETQYF. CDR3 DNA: TGTGCCAGCAGCTTGGACAGGGAGTTCGAGACCCAGTACTTC.

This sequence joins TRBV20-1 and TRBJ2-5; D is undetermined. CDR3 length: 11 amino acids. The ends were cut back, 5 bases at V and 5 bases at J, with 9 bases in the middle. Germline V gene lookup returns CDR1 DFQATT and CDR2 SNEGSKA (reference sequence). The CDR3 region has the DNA TGCAGTGCTTATCTAGGGGAGACCCAGTACTTC. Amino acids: CSAYLGETQYF.

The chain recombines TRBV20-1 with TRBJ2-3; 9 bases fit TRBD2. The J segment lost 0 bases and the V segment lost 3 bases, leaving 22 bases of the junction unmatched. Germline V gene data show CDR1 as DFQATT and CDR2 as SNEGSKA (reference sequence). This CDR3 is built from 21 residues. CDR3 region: CSASPRGSSGARLTSTDTQYF. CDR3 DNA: TGCAGTGCTAGTCCACGTGGGTCTAGCGGGGCGAGACTCACTAGCACAGATACGCAGTATTTT.

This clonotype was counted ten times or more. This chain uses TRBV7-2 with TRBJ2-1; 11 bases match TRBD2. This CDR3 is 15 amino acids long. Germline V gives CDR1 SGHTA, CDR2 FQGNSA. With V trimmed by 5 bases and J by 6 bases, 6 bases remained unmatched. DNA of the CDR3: TGTGCCAGCAGCGGTAGCGGGGGGGCCTTCAATGAGCAGTTCTTC. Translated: CASSGSGGAFNEQFF.